This TCR beta chain was observed in a study of graft-versus-host responses after intestinal transplantation. TCRdb's table, derived via immunoSEQ multiplex PCR, lists solely in-frame clones and lacks some. This sample has more than 100,000 clones, with roughly 96% found just once. With regard to this clone: Its antigen remains unknown.

The germline V gene encodes CDR1 WSHSY and CDR2 SAAADI. The CDR3 has 14 residues. Losses at the gene ends were 6 bases for V and 1 base for J; bases not matched to a gene: 4. This material consisted of unstimulated CD8+ T cells sorted from spleen or lymph node cells, taken before intestinal transplant. V is TRBV10-2 and J is TRBJ2-7, with TRBD1 matching over 9 bases. The sequence derives from a human donor who received an intestinal transplant. DNA of the CDR3: TGCGCCAGCAGCGCCGGGACAGGGTCCTACGAGCAGTACTTC. The encoded protein is CASSAGTGSYEQYF.